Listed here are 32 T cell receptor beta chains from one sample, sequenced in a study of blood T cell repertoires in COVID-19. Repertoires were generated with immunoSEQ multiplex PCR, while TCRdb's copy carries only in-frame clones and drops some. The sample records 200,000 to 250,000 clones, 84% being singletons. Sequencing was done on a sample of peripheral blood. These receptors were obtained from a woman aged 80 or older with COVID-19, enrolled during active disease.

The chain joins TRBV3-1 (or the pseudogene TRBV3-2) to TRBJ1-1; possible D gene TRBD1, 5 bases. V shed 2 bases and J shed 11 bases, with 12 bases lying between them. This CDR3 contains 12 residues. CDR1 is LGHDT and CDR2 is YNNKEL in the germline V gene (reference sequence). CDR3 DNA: TGTGCCAGCAGCCAACAGGGAGGTAGGGCTTTCTTT. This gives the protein CASSQQGGRAFF.

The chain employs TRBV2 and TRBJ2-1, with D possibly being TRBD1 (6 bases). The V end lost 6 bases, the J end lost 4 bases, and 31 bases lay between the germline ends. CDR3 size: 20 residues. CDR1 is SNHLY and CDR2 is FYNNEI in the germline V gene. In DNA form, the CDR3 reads TGTGCCAGCAGGGACGCCGGACAGTACGGTAGACCTTCAGATTACAATGAGCAGTTCTTC. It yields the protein CASRDAGQYGRPSDYNEQFF.

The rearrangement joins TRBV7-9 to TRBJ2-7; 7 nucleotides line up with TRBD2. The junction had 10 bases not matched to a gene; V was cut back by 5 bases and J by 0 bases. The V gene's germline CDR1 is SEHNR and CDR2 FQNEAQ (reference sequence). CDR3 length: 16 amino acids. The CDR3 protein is CASSPRWAGDSYEQYF. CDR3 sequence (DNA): TGTGCCAGCAGCCCCCGCTGGGCGGGGGACTCCTACGAGCAGTACTTC.

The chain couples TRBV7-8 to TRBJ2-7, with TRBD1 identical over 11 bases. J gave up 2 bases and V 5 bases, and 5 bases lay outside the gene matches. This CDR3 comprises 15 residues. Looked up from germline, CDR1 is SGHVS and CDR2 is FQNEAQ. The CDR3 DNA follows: TGTGCCAGCAGCCGAGAGGGACAGGGGGCCTACGAGCAGTACTTC. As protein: CASSREGQGAYEQYF.

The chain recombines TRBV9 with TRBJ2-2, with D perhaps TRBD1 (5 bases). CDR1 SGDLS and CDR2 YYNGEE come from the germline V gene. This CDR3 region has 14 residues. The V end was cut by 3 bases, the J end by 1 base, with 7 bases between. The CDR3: CASSAQGNTGELFF. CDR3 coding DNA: TGTGCCAGCAGCGCCCAGGGGAACACCGGGGAGCTGTTTTTT.

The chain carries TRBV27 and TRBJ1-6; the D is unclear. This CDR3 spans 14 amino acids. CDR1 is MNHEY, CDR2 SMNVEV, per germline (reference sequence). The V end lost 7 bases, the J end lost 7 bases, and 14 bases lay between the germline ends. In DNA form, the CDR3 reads TGTGCCAGCAAGGAGAGGCGGAGGAATTCACCCCTCCACTTT. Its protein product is CASKERRRNSPLHF.

The CDR3 here is CASSPSGRGNTGELFF. CDR3 nucleotide sequence: TGCGCCAGCAGCCCCTCGGGGAGGGGAAACACCGGGGAGCTGTTTTTT. The chain combines TRBV4-1 with TRBJ2-2; 7 nucleotides line up with TRBD2. Germline trimming cut 4 bases from V and 2 bases from J; bases unmatched to any gene: 7. This CDR3 is built from 16 residues. The V gene's germline CDR1 is MGHRA and CDR2 YSYEKL.

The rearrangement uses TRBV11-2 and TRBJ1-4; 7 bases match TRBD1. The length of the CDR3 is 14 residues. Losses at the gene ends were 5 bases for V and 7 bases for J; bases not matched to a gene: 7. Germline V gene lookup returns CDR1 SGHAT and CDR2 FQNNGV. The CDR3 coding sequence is TGTGCCAGCAGCCCACAGGGGTACCTTGAAAAACTGTTTTTT. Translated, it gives CASSPQGYLEKLFF.

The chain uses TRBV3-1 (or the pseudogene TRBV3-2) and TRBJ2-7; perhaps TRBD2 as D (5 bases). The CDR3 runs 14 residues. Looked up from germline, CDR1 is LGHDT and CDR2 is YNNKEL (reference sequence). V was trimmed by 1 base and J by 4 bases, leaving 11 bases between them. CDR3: CASSQGFSGYEQYF. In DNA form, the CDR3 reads TGTGCCAGCAGCCAAGGGTTCAGCGGTTACGAGCAGTACTTC.

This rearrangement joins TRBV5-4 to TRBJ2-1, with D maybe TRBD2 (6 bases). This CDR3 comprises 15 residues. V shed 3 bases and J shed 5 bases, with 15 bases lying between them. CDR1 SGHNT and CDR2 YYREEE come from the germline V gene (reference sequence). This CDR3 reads CASSSSGYTDNEQFF. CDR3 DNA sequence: TGTGCCAGCAGCTCGAGCGGGTATACCGACAATGAGCAGTTCTTC. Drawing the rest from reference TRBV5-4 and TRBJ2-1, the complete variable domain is ETGVTQSPTHLIKTRGQQVTLRCSSQSGHNTVSWYQQALGQGPQFIFQYYREEENGRGNFPPRFSGLQFPNYSSELNVNALELDDSALYLCASSSSGYTDNEQFFGPGTRLTVL.

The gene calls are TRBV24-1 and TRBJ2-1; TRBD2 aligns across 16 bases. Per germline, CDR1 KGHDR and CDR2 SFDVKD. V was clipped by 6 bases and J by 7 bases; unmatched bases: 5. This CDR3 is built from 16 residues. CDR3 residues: CATSYPGLAGGNEQFF. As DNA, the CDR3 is TGTGCCACCAGTTACCCGGGACTAGCGGGAGGGAATGAGCAGTTCTTC.

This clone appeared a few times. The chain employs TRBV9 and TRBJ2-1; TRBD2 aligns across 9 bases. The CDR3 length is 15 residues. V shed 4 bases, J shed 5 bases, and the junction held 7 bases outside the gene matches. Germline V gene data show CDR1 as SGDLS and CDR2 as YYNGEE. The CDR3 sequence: CASSPRASGNNEQFF. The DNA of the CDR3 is TGTGCCAGCAGCCCTAGAGCTAGCGGGAACAATGAGCAGTTCTTC. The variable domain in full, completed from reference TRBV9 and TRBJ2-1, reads DSGVTQTPKHLITATGQRVTLRCSPRSGDLSVYWYQQSLDQGLQFLIQYYNGEERAKGNILERFSAQQFPDLHSELNLSSLELGDSALYFCASSPRASGNNEQFFGPGTRLTVL.

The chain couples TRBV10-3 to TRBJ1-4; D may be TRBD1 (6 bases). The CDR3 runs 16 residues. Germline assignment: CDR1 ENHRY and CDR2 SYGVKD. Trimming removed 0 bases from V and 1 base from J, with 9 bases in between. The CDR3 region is CAISESWGQTNEKLFF. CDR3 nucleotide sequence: TGTGCCATCAGTGAGTCGTGGGGGCAAACTAATGAAAAACTGTTTTTT.

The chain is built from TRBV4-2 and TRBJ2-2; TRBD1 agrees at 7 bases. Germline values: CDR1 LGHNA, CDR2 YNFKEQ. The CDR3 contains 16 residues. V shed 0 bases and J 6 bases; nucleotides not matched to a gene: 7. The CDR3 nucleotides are TGTGCCAGCAGCCAAGATCGAAGACAGGGATCCGGGGAGCTGTTTTTT. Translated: CASSQDRRQGSGELFF.

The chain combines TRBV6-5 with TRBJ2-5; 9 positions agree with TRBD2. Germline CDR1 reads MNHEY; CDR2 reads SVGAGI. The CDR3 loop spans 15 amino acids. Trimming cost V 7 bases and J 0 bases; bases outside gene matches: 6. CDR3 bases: TGTGCCAGCACCCCAGCGGGGGGTCACCAAGAGACCCAGTACTTC. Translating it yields CASTPAGGHQETQYF.

CDR3 region: CASSHTDRSYEQYF. The DNA for the CDR3 is TGCGCCAGCAGCCACACAGACAGAAGCTACGAGCAGTACTTC. V and J are TRBV5-1 and TRBJ2-7, with D possibly matching TRBD1 (5 bases). The CDR3 is 14 residues long. Trimming took off 4 bases at V and 3 bases at J, with 14 bases between the two ends. CDR1 and CDR2 (germline): SGHRS, YFSETQ.

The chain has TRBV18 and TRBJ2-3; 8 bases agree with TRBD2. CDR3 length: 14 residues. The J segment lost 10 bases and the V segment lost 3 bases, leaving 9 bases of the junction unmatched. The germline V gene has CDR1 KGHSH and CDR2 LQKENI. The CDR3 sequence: CASSPTSDPRAQYF. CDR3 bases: TGTGCCAGCTCACCGACTAGCGACCCCAGGGCGCAGTATTTT.

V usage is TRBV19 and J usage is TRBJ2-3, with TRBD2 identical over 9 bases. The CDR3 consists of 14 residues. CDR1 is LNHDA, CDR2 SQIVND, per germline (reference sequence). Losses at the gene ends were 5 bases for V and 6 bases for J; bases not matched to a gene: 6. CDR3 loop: CASSWREGPDTQYF. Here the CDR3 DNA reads TGTGCCAGTAGTTGGCGGGAGGGCCCGGATACGCAGTATTTT.

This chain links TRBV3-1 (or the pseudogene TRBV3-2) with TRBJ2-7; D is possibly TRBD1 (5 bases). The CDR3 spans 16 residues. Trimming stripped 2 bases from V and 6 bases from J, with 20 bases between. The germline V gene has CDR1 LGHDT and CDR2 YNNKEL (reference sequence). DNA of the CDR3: TGTGCCAGCAGCCAAAAAGCCCCTGCGAGTGGGGCCGAGCAGTACTTC. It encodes CASSQKAPASGAEQYF.

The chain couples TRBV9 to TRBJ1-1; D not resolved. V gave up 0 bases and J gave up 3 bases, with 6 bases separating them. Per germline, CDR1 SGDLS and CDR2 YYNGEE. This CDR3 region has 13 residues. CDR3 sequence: CASSVGQDTEAFF. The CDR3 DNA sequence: TGTGCCAGCAGCGTAGGGCAAGACACTGAAGCTTTCTTT.

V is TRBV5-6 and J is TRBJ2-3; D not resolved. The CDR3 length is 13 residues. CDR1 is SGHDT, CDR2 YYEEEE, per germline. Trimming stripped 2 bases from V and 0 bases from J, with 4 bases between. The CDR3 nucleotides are TGTGCCAGCAGCTTCTCTAGCACAGATACGCAGTATTTT. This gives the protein CASSFSSTDTQYF.

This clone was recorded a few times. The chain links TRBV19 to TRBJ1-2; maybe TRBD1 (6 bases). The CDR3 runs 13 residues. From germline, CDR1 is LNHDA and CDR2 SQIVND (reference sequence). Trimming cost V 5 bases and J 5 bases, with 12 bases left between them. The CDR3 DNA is TGTGCCAGTAGTGAATGGACAGCGTATGGCTACACCTTC. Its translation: CASSEWTAYGYTF.

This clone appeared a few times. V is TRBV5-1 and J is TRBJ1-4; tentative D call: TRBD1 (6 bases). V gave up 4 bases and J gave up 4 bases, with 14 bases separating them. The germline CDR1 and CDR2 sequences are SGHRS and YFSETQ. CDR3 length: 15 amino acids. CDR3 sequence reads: CASSKLGQLNEKLFF. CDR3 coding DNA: TGCGCCAGCAGCAAGCTCGGACAGCTTAATGAAAAACTGTTTTTT.

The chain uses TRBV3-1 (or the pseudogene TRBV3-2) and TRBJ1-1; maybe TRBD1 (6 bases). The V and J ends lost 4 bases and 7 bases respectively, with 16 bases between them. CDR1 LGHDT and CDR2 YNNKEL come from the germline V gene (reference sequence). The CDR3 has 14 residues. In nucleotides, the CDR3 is TGTGCCAGCAGCCCTGGGGGGGGCGGTGGTGAAGCTTTCTTT. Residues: CASSPGGGGGEAFF.

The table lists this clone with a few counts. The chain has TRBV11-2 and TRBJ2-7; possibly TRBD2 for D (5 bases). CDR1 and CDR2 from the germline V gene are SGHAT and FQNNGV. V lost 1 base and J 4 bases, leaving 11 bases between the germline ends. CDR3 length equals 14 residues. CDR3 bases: TGTGCCAGCAGCTTAGGGCGGACGGGATACGAGCAGTACTTC. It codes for CASSLGRTGYEQYF.

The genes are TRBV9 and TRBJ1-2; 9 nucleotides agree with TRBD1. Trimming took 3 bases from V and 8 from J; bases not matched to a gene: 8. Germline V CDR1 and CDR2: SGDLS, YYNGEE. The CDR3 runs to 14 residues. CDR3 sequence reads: CASSAGQGRIGYTF. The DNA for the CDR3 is TGTGCCAGCAGCGCAGGACAGGGGAGGATCGGCTACACCTTC.

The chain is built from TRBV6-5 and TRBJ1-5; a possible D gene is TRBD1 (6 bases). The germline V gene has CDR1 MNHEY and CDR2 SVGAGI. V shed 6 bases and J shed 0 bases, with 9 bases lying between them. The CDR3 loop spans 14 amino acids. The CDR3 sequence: CASSDRNSNQPQHF. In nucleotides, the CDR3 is TGTGCCAGCAGCGACAGGAATAGCAATCAGCCCCAGCATTTT.

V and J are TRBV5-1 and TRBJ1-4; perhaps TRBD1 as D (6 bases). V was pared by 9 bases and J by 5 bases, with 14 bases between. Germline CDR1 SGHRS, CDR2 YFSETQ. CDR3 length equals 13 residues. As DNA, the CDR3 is TGCGCCACCCTAGGGGGGGGGAATGAAAAACTGTTTTTT. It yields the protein CATLGGGNEKLFF.

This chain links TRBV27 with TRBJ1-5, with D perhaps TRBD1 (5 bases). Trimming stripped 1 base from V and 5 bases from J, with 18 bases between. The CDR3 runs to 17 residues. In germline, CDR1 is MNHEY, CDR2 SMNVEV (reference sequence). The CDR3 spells CASSLWGNAGGDQPQHF. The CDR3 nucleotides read TGTGCCAGCAGTTTATGGGGTAACGCCGGGGGAGATCAGCCCCAGCATTTT.

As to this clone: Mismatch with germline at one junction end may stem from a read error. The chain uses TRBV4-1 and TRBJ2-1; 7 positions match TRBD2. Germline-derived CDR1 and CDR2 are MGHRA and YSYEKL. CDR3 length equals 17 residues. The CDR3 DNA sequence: TGCGCCAGCAGCCGGGCGGCTAGCGGATCCTCCCACAATGAGCAGTTCTTC. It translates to CASSRAASGSSHNEQFF.

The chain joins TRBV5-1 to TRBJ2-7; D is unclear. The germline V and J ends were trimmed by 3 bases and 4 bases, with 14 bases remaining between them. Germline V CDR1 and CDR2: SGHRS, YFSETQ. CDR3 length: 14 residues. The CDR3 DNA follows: TGCGCCAGCAGCTCAACTGCCACGGAGTACGAGCAGTACTTC. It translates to CASSSTATEYEQYF.

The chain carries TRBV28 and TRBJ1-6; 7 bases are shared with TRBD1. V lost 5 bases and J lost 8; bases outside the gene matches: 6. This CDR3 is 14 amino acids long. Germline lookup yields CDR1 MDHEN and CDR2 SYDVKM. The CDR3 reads CASSVTGTYSPLHF. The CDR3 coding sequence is TGTGCCAGCAGTGTGACAGGGACGTATTCACCCCTCCACTTT.